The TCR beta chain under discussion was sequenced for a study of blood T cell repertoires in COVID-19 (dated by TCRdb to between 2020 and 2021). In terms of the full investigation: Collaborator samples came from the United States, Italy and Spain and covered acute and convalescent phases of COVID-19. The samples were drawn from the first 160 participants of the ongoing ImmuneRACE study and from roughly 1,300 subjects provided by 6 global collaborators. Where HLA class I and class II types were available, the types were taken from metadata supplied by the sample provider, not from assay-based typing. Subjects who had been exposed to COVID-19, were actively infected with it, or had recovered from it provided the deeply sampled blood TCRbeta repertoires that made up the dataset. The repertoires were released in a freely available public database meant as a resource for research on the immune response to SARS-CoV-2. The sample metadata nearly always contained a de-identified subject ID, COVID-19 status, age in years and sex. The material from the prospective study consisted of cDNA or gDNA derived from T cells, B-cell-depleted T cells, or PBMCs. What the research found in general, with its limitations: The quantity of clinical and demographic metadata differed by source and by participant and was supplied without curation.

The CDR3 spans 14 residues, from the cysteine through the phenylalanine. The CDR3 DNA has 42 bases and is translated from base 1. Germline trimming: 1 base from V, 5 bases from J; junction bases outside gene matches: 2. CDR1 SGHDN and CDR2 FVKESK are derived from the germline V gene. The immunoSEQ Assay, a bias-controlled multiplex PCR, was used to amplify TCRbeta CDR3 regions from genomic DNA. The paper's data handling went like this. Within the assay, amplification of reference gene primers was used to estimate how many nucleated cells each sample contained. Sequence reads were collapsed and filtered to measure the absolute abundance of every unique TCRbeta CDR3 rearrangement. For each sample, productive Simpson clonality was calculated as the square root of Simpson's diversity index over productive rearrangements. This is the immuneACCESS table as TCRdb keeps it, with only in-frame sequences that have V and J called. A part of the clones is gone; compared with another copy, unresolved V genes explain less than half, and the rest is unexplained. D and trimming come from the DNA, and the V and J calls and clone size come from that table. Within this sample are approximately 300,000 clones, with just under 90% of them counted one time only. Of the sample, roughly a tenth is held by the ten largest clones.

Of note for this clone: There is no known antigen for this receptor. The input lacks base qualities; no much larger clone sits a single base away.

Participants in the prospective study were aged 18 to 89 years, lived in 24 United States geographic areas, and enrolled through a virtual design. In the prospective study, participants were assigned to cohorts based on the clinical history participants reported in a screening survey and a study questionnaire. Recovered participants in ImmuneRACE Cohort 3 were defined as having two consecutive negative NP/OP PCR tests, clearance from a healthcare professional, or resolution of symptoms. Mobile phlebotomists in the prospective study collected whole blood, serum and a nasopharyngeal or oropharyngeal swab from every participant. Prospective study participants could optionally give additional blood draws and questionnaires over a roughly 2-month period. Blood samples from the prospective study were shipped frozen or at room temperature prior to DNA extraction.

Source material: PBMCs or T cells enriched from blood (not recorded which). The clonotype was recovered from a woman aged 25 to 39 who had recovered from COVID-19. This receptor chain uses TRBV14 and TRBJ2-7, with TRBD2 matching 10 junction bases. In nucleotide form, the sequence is TGTGCCAGCAGCCAAGGGACTAGCGGCCACGAGCAGTACTTC. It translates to CASSQGTSGHEQYF.